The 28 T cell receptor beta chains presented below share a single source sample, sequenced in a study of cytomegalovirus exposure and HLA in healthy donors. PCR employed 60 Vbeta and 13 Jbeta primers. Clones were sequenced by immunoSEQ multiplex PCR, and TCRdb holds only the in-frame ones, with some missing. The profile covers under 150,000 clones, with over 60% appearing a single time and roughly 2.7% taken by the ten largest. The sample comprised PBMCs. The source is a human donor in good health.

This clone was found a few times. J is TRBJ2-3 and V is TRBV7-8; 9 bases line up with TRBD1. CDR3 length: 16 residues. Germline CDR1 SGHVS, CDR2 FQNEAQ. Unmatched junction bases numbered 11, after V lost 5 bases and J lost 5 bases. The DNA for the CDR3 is TGTGCCAGCAGCGCCCCGACAGGGGGAATCGGAGATACGCAGTATTTT. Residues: CASSAPTGGIGDTQYF.

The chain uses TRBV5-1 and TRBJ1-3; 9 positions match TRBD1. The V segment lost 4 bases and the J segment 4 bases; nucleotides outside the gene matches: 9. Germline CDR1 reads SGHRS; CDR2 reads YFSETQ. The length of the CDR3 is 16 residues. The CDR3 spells CASSLQPGTGGNTIYF. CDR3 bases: TGCGCCAGCAGCCTACAACCCGGGACAGGGGGAAACACCATATATTTT.

CDR3 region: CASSQEVRGRSEQFF. The CDR3 DNA reads TGCGCCAGCAGCCAAGAGGTCAGGGGGCGGAGTGAGCAGTTCTTC. The chain links TRBV4-3 to TRBJ2-1, with TRBD1 matching 8 bases. The CDR3 has 15 residues. V was clipped by 0 bases and J by 9 bases; unmatched bases: 7. Germline V gives CDR1 LGHNA, CDR2 YSLEER.

CDR3 coding DNA: TGTGCCAGCAGCTACGGGGGGGGGCGCCCAGATACGCAGTATTTT. Its translation is CASSYGGGRPDTQYF. V and J are TRBV7-2 and TRBJ2-3; 8 bases are a match to TRBD2. Germline V gene lookup returns CDR1 SGHTA and CDR2 FQGNSA. The CDR3 has 15 residues. V shed 4 bases and J 4 bases; nucleotides not matched to a gene: 7.

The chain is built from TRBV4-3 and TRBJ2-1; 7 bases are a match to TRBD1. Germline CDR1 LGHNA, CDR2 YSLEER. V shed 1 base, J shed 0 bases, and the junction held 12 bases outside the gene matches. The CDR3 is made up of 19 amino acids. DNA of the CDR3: TGCGCCAGCAGCCAAGGTATCAGGACAGGAGTGCTCTCCTACAATGAGCAGTTCTTC. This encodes CASSQGIRTGVLSYNEQFF.

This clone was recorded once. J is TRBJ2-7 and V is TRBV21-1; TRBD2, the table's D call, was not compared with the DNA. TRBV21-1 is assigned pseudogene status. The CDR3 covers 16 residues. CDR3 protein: CASSKGGGVLIYEQYF. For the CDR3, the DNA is TGTGCCAGCAGCAAAGGCGGGGGAGTGTTGATTTACGAGCAGTACTTC.

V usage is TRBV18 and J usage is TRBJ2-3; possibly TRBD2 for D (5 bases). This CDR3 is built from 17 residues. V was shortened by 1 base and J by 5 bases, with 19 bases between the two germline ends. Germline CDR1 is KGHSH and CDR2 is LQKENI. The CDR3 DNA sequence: TGTGCCAGCTCACCACTAATATCGCGGGCCGTGGGAGATACGCAGTATTTT. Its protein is CASSPLISRAVGDTQYF.

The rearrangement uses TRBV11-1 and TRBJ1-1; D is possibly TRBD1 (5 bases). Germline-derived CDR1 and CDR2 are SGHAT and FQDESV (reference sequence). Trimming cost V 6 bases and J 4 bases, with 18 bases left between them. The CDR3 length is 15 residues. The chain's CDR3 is CASRNPAGVATEAFF. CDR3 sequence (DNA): TGTGCCAGCAGAAACCCCGCGGGGGTTGCCACTGAAGCTTTCTTT.

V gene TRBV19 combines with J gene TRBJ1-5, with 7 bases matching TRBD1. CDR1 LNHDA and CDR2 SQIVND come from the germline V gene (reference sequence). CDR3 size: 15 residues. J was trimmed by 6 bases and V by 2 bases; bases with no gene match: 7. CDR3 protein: CASSIQGNRGQPQHF. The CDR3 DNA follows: TGTGCCAGTAGTATACAGGGTAACAGGGGTCAGCCCCAGCATTTT.

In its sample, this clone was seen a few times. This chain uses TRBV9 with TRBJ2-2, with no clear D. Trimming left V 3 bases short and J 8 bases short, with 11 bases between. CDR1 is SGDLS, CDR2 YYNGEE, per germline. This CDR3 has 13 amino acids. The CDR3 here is CASSAPGGGELFF. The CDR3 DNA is TGTGCCAGCAGCGCTCCGGGTGGGGGGGAGCTGTTTTTT.

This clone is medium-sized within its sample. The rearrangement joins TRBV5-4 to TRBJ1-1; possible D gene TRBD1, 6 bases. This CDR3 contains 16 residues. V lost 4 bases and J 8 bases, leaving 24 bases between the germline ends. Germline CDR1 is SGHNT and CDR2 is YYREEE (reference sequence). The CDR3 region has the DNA TGTGCCAGCAGCCCCTACTACCCGGACAGAATCGGGGAAGCTTTCTTT. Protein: CASSPYYPDRIGEAFF. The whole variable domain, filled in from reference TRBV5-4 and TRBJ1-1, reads ETGVTQSPTHLIKTRGQQVTLRCSSQSGHNTVSWYQQALGQGPQFIFQYYREEENGRGNFPPRFSGLQFPNYSSELNVNALELDDSALYLCASSPYYPDRIGEAFFGQGTRLTVV.

The CDR3 is CASSFPGTSRYEQYF. CDR3 DNA sequence: TGTGCCAGCAGCTTCCCCGGGACTAGCAGATACGAGCAGTACTTC. The V call is TRBV7-2, the J call TRBJ2-7; 9 nucleotides agree with TRBD2. The CDR3 runs 15 residues. The germline CDR1 and CDR2 sequences are SGHTA and FQGNSA. V shed 3 bases, J shed 4 bases, and the junction held 7 bases outside the gene matches.

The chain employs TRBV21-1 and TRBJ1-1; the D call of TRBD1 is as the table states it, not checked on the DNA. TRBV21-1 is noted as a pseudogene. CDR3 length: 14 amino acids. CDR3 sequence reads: CASQEHRTDTEAFF. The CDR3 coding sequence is TGTGCCAGCCAAGAGCACAGGACAGACACTGAAGCTTTCTTT.

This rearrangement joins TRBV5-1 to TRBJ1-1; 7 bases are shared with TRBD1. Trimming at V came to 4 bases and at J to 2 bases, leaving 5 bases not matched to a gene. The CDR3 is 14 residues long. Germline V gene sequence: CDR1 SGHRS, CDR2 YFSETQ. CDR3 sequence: CASSRRQGNTEAFF. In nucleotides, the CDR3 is TGCGCCAGCAGCCGTCGACAGGGCAACACTGAAGCTTTCTTT.

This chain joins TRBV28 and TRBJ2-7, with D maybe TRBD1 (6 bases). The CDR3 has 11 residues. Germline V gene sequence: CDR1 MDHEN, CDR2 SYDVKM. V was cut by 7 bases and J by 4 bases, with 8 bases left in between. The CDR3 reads CASKTGYEQYF. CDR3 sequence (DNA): TGTGCCAGCAAGACAGGTTACGAGCAGTACTTC.

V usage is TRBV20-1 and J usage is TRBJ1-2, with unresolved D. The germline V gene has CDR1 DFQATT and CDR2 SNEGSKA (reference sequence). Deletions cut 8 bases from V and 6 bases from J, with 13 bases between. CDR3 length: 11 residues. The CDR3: CSPLRYHGYTF. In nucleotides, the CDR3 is TGCAGTCCCCTCAGGTACCATGGCTACACCTTC.

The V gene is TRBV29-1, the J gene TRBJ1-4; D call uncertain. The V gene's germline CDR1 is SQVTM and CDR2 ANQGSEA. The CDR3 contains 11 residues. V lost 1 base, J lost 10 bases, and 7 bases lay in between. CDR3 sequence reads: CSVEAQRKLFF. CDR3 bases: TGCAGCGTTGAAGCCCAGCGAAAACTGTTTTTT.

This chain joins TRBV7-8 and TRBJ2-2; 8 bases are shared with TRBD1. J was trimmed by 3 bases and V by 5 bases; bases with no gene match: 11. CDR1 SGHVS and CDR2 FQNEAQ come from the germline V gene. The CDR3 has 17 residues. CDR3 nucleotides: TGTGCCAGCAGCACGTCCCGGGACAGGCCCTACACCGGGGAGCTGTTTTTT. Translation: CASSTSRDRPYTGELFF.

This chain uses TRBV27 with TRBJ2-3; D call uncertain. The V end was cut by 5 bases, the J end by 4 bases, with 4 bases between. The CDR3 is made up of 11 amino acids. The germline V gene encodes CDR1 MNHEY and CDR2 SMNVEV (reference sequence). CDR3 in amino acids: CASSTADTQYF. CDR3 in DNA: TGTGCCAGCAGTACTGCAGATACGCAGTATTTT.

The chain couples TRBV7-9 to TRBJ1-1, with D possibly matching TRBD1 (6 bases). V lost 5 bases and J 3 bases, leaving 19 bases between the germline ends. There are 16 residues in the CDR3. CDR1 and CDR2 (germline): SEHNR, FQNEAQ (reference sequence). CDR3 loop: CASSLRGGVLDTEAFF. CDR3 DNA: TGTGCCAGCAGCCTTCGGGGGGGCGTGCTGGACACTGAAGCTTTCTTT.

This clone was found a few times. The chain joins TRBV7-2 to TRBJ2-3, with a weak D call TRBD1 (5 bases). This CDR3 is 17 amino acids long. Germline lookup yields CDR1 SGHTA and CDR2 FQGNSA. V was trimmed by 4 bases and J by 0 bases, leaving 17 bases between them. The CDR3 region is CASSSYSGPTSTDTQYF. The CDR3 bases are TGTGCCAGCAGCTCGTATTCAGGGCCCACTAGCACAGATACGCAGTATTTT.

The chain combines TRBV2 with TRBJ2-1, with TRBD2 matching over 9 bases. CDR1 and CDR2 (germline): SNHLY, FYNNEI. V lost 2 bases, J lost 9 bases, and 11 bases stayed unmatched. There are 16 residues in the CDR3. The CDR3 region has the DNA TGTGCCAGCAGTGAATGGAGCGGGGGGCTCTCGGGTGAGCAGTTCTTC. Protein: CASSEWSGGLSGEQFF. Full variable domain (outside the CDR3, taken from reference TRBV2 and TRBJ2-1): EPEVTQTPSHQVTQMGQEVILRCVPISNHLYFYWYRQILGQKVEFLVSFYNNEISEKSEIFDDQFSVERPDGSNFTLKIRSTKLEDSAMYFCASSEWSGGLSGEQFFGPGTRLTVL.

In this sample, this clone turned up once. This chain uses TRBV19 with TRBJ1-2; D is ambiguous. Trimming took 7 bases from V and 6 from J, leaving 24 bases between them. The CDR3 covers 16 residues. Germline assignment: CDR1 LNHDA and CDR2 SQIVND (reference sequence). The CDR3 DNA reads TGTGCCAGTATGCCGGAGATAATACCCCGCGCGGATGGCTACACCTTC. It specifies CASMPEIIPRADGYTF.

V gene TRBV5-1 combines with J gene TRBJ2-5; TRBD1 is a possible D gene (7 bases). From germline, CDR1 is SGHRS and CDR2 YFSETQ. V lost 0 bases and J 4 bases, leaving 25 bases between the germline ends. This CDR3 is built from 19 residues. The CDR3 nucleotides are TGCGCCAGCAGCTTGGTGCTTATGACAGGGAGGAGTGGTGGAGAGACCCAGTACTTC. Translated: CASSLVLMTGRSGGETQYF.

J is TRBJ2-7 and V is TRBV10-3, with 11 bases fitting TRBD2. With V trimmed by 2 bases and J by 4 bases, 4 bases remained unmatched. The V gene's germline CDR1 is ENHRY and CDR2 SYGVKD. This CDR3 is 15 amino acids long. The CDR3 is CAISEGSSGRYEQYF. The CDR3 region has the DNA TGTGCCATCAGTGAGGGTTCTAGCGGGAGGTACGAGCAGTACTTC.

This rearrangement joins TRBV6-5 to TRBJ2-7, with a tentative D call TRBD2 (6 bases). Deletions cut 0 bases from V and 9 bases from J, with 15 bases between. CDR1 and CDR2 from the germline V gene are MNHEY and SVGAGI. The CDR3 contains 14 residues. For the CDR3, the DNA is TGTGCCAGCAGTTACTCCGCGGGATTTGAGGTGCAGTACTTC. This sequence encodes CASSYSAGFEVQYF.

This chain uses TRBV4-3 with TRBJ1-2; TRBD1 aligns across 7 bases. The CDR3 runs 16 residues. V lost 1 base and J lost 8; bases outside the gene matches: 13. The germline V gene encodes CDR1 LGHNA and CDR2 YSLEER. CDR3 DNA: TGCGCCAGCAGCCAAGGACGGGACAGTCTCTTGGAGGGCTACACCTTC. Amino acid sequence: CASSQGRDSLLEGYTF.

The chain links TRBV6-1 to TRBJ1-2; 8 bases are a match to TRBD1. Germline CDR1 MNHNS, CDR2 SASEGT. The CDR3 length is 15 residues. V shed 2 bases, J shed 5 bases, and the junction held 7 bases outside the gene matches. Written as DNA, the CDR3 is TGTGCCAGCAGTGAAAGGGCAGGGGGCTGGTATGGCTACACCTTC. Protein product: CASSERAGGWYGYTF.